The rows below give T cell receptor beta chains drawn from one sample of a study of T cells in Graves' hyperthyroidism and ophthalmopathy. TCRdb re-analysed the multiplex PCR reads in MiXCR, keeping a single row per CDR3 protein. The table shows some 350,000 distinct CDR3 sequences, with 20% to 25% occurring only once. The sample was blood. The receptor set was obtained from a man aged 45-65 years with Graves' hyperthyroidism. Each CDR3 is given with its conserved first and last residue. D genes are given only for firm matches. Some rows mark clone size as missing; the rest say once, few, many or name a class of expanded clone.

cdr3_aa cdr3_nt j_call v_call clone_size d_call
CASSVTSTGELFF TGCGCCAGCAGTGTGACCTCAACCGGGGAGCTGTTTTTT TRBJ2-2 TRBV6-2/TRBV6-3 NA NA
CSASIRGGNTEAFF TGCAGTGCTAGCATTAGGGGGGGAAACACTGAAGCTTTCTTT TRBJ1-1 TRBV20-1 NA NA
CASSAYKSTDTQYF TGTGCCAGCAGTGCCTACAAGAGCACAGATACGCAGTATTTT TRBJ2-3 TRBV2 NA NA
CASSFFAGEVNEQFF TGTGCCAGCAGTTTCTTTGCGGGAGAGGTCAATGAGCAGTTCTTC TRBJ2-1 TRBV6-4 NA TRBD2
CASSAGIINSPLHF TGTGCCAGCAGCGCAGGCATAATTAATTCACCCCTCCACTTT TRBJ1-6 TRBV11-2 NA NA
CSARAGVSTDTQYF TGCAGTGCTAGAGCCGGGGTTAGCACAGATACGCAGTATTTT TRBJ2-3 TRBV20-1 NA NA
CASRPGTGDNEQFF TGCGCCAGTAGACCCGGGACAGGGGACAATGAGCAGTTCTTC TRBJ2-1 TRBV10-1 NA TRBD1
CSARAPGLADYNEQFF TGCAGTGCTAGGGCTCCGGGACTAGCGGATTACAATGAGCAGTTCTTC TRBJ2-1 TRBV20-1 few TRBD2
CASSPNGGQGSNEQFF TGTGCCAGCAGCCCCAATGGGGGACAGGGTTCAAATGAGCAGTTCTTC TRBJ2-1 TRBV11-3 many TRBD1
CASRESDTQYF TGTGCCAGCCGAGAATCAGATACGCAGTATTTT TRBJ2-3 TRBV27 few NA
CASSLNPGQGGYTF TGTGCCAGCAGCTTAAATCCCGGCCAGGGTGGCTACACCTTC TRBJ1-2 TRBV7-3 NA NA
CASTASGRGTDTQYF TGTGCCAGCACCGCTAGCGGGAGAGGCACAGATACGCAGTATTTT TRBJ2-3 TRBV12-3/TRBV12-4 NA TRBD2
CASSLGGWGKGAEAFF TGTGCCAGCAGCTTGGGAGGGTGGGGAAAGGGCGCTGAAGCTTTCTTT TRBJ1-1 TRBV11-2 NA NA
CASSRGLAANTGELFF TGTGCCAGCAGCCGAGGACTAGCGGCGAACACCGGGGAGCTGTTTTTT TRBJ2-2 TRBV28 many TRBD2
CASSLVLDTQYF TGTGCCAGCAGCTTAGTTTTAGATACGCAGTATTTT TRBJ2-3 TRBV11-2 many NA
CASSLGTRGNEQFF TGTGCCAGCAGCTTGGGGACAAGGGGAAATGAGCAGTTCTTC TRBJ2-1 TRBV7-9 many NA
CASSPLTGGANYGYTF TGTGCCAGCAGTCCGCTGACAGGGGGGGCTAACTATGGCTACACCTTC TRBJ1-2 TRBV28 NA TRBD1
CASSQDRALRPFF TGTGCCAGCAGCCAAGATCGAGCTCTGAGACCGTTCTTC TRBJ2-1 TRBV14 NA NA
CASSYTASGTGWANEQFF TGTGCCAGCAGTTACACGGCTAGCGGGACAGGCTGGGCCAATGAGCAGTTCTTC TRBJ2-1 TRBV6-2/TRBV6-3 NA NA
CSARGSINQPQHF TGCAGTGCTAGAGGCAGTATTAATCAGCCCCAGCATTTT TRBJ1-5 TRBV20-1 NA NA
CASSEIGDSNQPQHF TGTGCCAGCAGTGAAATAGGGGATAGCAATCAGCCCCAGCATTTT TRBJ1-5 TRBV6-1 NA NA
CASSLAGDEQYF TGTGCCAGCAGCTTAGCAGGGGACGAGCAGTACTTC TRBJ2-7 TRBV7-8 many NA